This T cell receptor (beta chain) was sequenced for a study of neoadjuvant anti-PD-1 for oral cavity cancer. Across the study: Patients without progression got a fourth dose around day 43. Findings of the study overall: Higher pretreatment blood Treg/Th17 ratios correlated with higher pretreatment blood and lower post-treatment tumor TCRbeta clonality. Larger post-treatment preexisting tumor clones tracked with greater tumor shrinkage.

This clone came up once. The antigen is undetermined. This table comes from immunoSEQ multiplex PCR, and its TCRdb copy is limited to in-frame clones, with some not included. The data show approximately 12,000 clones, 60% to 80% seen once. V shed 5 bases and J 0 bases; nucleotides not matched to a gene: 3. CDR3 size: 15 residues. Germline V gene sequence: CDR1 SEHNR, CDR2 FQNEAQ (reference sequence). The material sequenced was tumor tissue, taken before nivolumab (anti-PD-1) treatment. The rearrangement links TRBV7-9 to TRBJ2-3; the match to TRBD1 covers 9 bases. This sequence was found in a person between 40 and 85 years old with oral cavity squamous cell carcinoma. The donor label of this sample is uncertain. The chain's CDR3 is CASSPGTGSTDTQYF. In nucleotides, the CDR3 is TGTGCCAGCAGCCCCGGGACAGGGAGCACAGATACGCAGTATTTT.